The 5 T cell receptor beta chains below were found in one sample sequenced in a study of CD8+ T cells in alopecia areata (dated 2018 in TCRdb). The receptor library was made with the immunoSEQ multiplex PCR assay. To provide template for TCR sequencing, every sample had RNA extracted and reverse transcribed into cDNA. Held by TCRdb, this immuneACCESS table contains in-frame sequences only and omits some clones. Under half of the omission traces to an unresolved V gene where checked; the cause of the rest is unknown. This sample is represented by about 110,000 clones, with no singletons among them. The leading ten clones occupy around 20% of the sample. Source material: lesional skin. These receptors were obtained from a C3H/HeJ mouse with alopecia areata. The haplotype of this strain at the MHC is H2-k.

In this sample, this clone turned up a few times. Genes here carry mouse names. The observed sequence ends 4 residues before the CDR3 terminus, with the missing tail filled in from the germline J gene. The V and J genes are TRBV13-2 and TRBJ1-1; D unclear. Germline V gives CDR1 NNHNN, CDR2 SYGAGS (reference sequence). V was pared by 0 bases and J by 1 base, with 10 bases between. This CDR3 is built from 15 residues. The part of the CDR3 DNA that was read is TGTGCCAGCGGTGATGCAGCGCAGAGAAACACA. It codes for CASGDAAQRNT. In full, the CDR3 reads CASGDAAQRNTEVFF.

This clone was counted only a few times. Germline and genes here are mouse. The read is 4 residues too short to cover the CDR3 end, so that end is filled in from the germline J gene. V is TRBV13-3 and J is TRBJ1-2; TRBD1 might be the D (6 bases). V lost 2 bases and J lost 3, with 17 bases in between. Germline assignment: CDR1 NNHDY and CDR2 SYVADS. This CDR3 contains 16 residues. The sequenced part of the CDR3 DNA is TGTGCCAGCAGTGAGGGACAAACTCCGGGATACTCC. Protein: CASSEGQTPGYS. The entire CDR3 protein reads CASSEGQTPGYSDYTF.

The table lists this clone with a few counts. Gene names follow the mouse nomenclature. The CDR3 goes on 4 residues after the read ends, and that part is filled in from the germline J gene. The chain recombines TRBV19 with TRBJ2-1, with TRBD2 identical over 11 bases. The V gene's germline CDR1 is FNHDT and CDR2 SITEND (reference sequence). V gave up 5 bases and J gave up 3 bases; unmatched junction bases: 4. The CDR3 totals 15 residues. The covered CDR3 bases are TGTGCCAGCAGCCGGGACTGGGGGCCCTATGCT. It is translated as CASSRDWGPYA. The entire CDR3 reads CASSRDWGPYAEQFF.

This clone has ten or more counts. The listed genes are named as in mouse. The read ends 4 residues shy of where the CDR3 ends; the end is completed using the germline J gene. V usage is TRBV13-3 and J usage is TRBJ2-1, with D tentatively TRBD2 (5 bases). CDR1 and CDR2 (germline): NNHDY, SYVADS. CDR3 length equals 14 residues. Trimming removed 5 bases from V and 5 bases from J, with 14 bases in between. CDR3 sequence reads: CASRYWLLDAEQFF. CDR3 DNA (partial): TGTGCCAGCAGGTACTGGCTGCTAGATGCT.

The table lists this clone with a few counts. The translated DNA and TCRdb's protein are not identical at residue 12; the protein here was translated from the DNA. Mouse gene names apply. The read finishes 3 residues shy of the CDR3 end, and the germline J gene is used to complete it. V usage is TRBV13-1 and J usage is TRBJ1-3; a weak D match, TRBD1 (6 bases). The CDR3 has 15 residues. Trimming removed 5 bases from V and 0 bases from J, with 12 bases in between. Germline V gene lookup returns CDR1 NSHNY and CDR2 SYGAGN. The sequenced part of the CDR3 DNA is TGTGCCAGCAGACCGGGACACTATTCTGGAAATACG. Protein: CASRPGHYSGNT. The entire CDR3 is CASRPGHYSGNTLYF.